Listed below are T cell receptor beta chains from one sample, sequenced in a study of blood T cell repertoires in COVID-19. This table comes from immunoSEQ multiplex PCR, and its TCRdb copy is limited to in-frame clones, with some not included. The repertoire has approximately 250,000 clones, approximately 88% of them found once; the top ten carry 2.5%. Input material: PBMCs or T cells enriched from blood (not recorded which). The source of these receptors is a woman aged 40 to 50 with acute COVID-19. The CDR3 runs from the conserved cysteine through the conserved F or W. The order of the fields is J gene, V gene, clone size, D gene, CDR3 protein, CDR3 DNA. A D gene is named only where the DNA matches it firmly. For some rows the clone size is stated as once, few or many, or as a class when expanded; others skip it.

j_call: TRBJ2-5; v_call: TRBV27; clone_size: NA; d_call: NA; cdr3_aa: CASSLGGLGETQYF; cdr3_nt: TGTGCCAGCAGTTTAGGAGGGTTGGGAGAGACCCAGTACTTC
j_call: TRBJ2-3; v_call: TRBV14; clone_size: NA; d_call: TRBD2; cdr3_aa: CAIKPGGHDTQYF; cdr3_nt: TGTGCCATTAAACCGGGGGGGCACGATACGCAGTATTTT
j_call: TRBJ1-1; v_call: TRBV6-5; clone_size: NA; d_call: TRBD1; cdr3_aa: CASHRQGSGNTEAFF; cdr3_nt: TGTGCCAGCCACCGACAGGGATCGGGCAACACTGAAGCTTTCTTT
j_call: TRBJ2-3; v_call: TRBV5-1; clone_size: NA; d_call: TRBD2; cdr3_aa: CASSSTGLAGGLDTQYF; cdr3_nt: TGCGCCAGCAGCTCTACCGGACTAGCGGGAGGTTTAGATACGCAGTATTTT
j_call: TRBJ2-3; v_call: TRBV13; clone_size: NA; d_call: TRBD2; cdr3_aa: CASSSGLLEVSTDTQYF; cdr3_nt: TGTGCCAGCAGCTCGGGACTACTCGAGGTTAGCACAGATACGCAGTATTTT
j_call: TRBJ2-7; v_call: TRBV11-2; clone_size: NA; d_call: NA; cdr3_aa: CASSSAPGDREQYF; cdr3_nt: TGTGCCAGCAGCTCTGCCCCAGGGGACCGCGAGCAGTACTTC
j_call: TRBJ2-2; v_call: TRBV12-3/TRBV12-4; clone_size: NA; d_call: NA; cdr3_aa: CASSDRTGELFF; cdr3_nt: TGTGCCAGCAGTGACAGAACCGGGGAGCTGTTTTTT
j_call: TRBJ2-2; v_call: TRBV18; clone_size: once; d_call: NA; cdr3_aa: CASSPANTRVNTGELFF; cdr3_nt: TGTGCCAGCTCACCAGCGAATACCAGGGTTAACACCGGGGAGCTGTTTTTT
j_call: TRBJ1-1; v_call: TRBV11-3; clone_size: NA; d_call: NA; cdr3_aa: CASSLAGTEAFF; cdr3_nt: TGTGCCAGCAGCTTAGCGGGCACTGAAGCTTTCTTT
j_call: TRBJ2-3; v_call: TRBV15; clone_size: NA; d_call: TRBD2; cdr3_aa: CATSRGGSGGGTDTQYF; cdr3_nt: TGTGCCACCAGCAGAGGTGGCAGTGGGGGGGGCACAGATACGCAGTATTTT
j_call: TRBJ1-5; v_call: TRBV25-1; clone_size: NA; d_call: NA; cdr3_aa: CASSRAGDQPQHF; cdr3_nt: TGTGCCAGCAGTAGGGCGGGGGATCAGCCCCAGCATTTT
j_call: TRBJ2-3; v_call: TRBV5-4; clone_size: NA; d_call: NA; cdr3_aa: CASSSPSVSTDTQYF; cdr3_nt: TGTGCCAGCAGCTCCCCTAGCGTTAGCACAGATACGCAGTATTTT
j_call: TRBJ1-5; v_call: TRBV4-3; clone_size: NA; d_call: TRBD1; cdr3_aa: CASSQDRDSDQPQHF; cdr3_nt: TGCGCCAGCAGCCAAGACCGGGACAGCGATCAGCCCCAGCATTTT
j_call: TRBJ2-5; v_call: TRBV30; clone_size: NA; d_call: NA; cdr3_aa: CAWNSGGGHETQYF; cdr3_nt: TGTGCCTGGAACTCGGGAGGGGGCCACGAGACCCAGTACTTC
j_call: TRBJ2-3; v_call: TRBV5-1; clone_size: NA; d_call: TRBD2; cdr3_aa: CASSLAGGDTQYF; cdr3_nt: TGCGCCAGCAGCTTGGCGGGAGGAGATACGCAGTATTTT
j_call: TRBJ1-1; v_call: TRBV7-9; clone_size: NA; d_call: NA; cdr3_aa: CASSFITGEEAFF; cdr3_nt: TGTGCCAGCAGCTTTATAACAGGAGAGGAAGCTTTCTTT
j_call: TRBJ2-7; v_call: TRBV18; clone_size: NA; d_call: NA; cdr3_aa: CASSPDSLGQYF; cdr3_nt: TGTGCCAGCTCACCAGACTCCTTGGGGCAGTACTTC
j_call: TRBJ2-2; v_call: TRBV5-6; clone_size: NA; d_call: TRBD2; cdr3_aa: CASRTLAGPNTGELFF; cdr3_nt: TGTGCCAGCAGAACCTTAGCGGGGCCGAACACCGGGGAGCTGTTTTTT
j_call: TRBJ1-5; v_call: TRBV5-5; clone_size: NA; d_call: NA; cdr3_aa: CASSLVTDNQPQHF; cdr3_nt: TGTGCCAGCAGCTTGGTAACAGATAATCAGCCCCAGCATTTT
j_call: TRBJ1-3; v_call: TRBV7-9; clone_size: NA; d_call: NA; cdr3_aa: CASSLHMDTTIYF; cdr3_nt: TGTGCCAGCAGCTTGCACATGGACACAACCATATATTTT
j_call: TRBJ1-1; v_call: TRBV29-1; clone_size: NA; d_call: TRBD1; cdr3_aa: CSVDSGQGRVTEAFF; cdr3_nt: TGCAGCGTTGATTCGGGACAGGGAAGGGTCACTGAAGCTTTCTTT
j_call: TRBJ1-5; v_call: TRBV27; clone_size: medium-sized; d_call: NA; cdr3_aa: CASRGEGQALNQPQHF; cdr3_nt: TGTGCCAGCAGGGGGGAGGGGCAGGCGCTCAATCAGCCCCAGCATTTT
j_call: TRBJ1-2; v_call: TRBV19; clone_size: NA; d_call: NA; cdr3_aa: CASSILGNQDYGYTF; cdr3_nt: TGTGCCAGTAGTATCCTCGGGAATCAAGACTATGGCTACACCTTC
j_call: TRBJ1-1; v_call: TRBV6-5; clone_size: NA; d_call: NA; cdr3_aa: CASSLIRETEAFF; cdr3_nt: TGTGCCAGCAGTTTAATAAGGGAGACTGAAGCTTTCTTT
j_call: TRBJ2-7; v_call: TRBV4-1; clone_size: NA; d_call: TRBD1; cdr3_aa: CASSQGPGQGAGEQYF; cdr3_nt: TGCGCCAGCAGCCAGGGACCGGGACAGGGGGCGGGTGAGCAGTACTTC
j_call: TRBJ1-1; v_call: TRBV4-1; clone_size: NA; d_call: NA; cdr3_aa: CASSQDLRRTEAFF; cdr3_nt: TGCGCCAGCAGCCAAGATTTACGGAGGACTGAAGCTTTCTTT
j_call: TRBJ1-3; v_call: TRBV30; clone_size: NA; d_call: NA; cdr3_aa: CAWRKGAPGNTIYF; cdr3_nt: TGTGCCTGGAGGAAGGGAGCCCCTGGAAACACCATATATTTT
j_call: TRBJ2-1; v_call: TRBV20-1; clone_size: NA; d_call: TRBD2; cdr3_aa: CSASISGGEQFF; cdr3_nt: TGCAGTGCTAGTATTAGCGGGGGCGAGCAGTTCTTC
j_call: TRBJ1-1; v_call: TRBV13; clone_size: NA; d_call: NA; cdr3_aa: CASSSGGNTEAFF; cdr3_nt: TGTGCCAGCAGCTCGGGGGGGAACACTGAAGCTTTCTTT
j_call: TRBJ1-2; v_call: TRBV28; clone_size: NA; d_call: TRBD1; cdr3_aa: CASIRGQANYGYTF; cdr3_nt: TGTGCCAGCATCCGAGGACAGGCTAACTATGGCTACACCTTC
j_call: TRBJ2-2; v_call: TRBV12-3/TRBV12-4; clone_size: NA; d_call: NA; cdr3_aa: CASNTGIAGELFF; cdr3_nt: TGTGCCAGCAATACGGGGATAGCCGGGGAGCTGTTTTTT
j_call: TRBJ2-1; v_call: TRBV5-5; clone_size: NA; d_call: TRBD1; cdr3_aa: CASSPGQGSSYNEQFF; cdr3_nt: TGTGCCAGCAGCCCGGGACAGGGAAGCTCCTACAATGAGCAGTTCTTC
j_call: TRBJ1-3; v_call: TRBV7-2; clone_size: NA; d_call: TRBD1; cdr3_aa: CASSTGQGITGNTIYF; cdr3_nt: TGTGCCAGCAGCACCGGACAGGGAATCACTGGAAACACCATATATTTT
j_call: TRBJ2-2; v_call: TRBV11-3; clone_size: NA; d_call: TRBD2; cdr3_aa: CASSPGLAGRTGELFF; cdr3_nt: TGTGCCAGCAGCCCGGGACTAGCGGGACGCACCGGGGAGCTGTTTTTT
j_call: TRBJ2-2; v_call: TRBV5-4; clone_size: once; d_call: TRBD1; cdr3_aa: CASSSGQENTGELFF; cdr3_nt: TGTGCCAGCAGCTCAGGACAGGAGAACACCGGGGAGCTGTTTTTT
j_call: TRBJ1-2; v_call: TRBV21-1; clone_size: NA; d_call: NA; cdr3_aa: CATSQGPRGRYTF; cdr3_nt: TGTGCCACCTCCCAGGGCCCACGCGGACGCTACACCTTC
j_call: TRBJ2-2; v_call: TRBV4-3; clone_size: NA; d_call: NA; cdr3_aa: CASSQMRLASGGELFF; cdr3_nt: TGCGCCAGCAGCCAAATGAGGCTAGCGTCCGGCGGGGAGCTGTTTTTT
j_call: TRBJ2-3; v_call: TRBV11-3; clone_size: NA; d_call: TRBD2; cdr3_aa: CASSLREGLPGTDTQYF; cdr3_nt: TGTGCCAGCAGCTTGAGGGAGGGCCTCCCTGGCACAGATACGCAGTATTTT
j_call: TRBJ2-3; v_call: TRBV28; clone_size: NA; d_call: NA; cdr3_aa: CASNRAGYGTDTQYF; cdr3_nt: TGTGCCAGCAATAGGGCGGGTTATGGCACAGATACGCAGTATTTT
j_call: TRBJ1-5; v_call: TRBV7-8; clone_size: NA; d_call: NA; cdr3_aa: CASSLLTAGDQPQHF; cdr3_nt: TGTGCCAGCAGCTTACTAACGGCCGGGGATCAGCCCCAGCATTTT